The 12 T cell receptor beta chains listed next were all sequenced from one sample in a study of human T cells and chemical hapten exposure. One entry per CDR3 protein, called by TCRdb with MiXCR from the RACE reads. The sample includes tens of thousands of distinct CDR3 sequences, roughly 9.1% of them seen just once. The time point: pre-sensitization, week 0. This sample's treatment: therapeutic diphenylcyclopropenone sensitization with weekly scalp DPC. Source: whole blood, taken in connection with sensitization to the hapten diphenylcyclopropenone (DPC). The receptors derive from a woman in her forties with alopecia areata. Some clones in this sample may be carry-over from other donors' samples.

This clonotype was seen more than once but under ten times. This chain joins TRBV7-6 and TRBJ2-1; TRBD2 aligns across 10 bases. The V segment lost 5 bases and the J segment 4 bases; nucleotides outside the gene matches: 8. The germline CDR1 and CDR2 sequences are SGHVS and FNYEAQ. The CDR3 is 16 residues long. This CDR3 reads CASSPSSGGIYNEQFF. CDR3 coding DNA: TGTGCCAGCAGCCCTTCTAGCGGGGGAATTTACAATGAGCAGTTCTTC.

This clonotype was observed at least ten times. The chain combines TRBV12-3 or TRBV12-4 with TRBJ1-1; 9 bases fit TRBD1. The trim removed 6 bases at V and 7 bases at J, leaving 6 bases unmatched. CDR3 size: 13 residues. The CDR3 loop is CASRRTGVVEAFF. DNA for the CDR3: TGTGCCAGCAGACGGACAGGGGTCGTTGAAGCTTTCTTT.

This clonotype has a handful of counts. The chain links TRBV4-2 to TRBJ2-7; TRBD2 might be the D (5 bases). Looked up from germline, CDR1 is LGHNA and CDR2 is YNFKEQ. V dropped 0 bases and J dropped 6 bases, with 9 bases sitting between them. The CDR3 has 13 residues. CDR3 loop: CASSQDPRGEQYF. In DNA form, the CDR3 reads TGTGCCAGCAGCCAAGATCCCCGGGGCGAGCAGTACTTC.

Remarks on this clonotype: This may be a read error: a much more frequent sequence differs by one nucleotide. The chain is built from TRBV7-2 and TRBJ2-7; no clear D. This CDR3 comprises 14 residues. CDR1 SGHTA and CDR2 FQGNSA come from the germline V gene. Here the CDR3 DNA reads TGTGCCAACAGCCAAGGTCCAGGTCCATACGAGCAGTACTTC. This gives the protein CANSQGPGPYEQYF.

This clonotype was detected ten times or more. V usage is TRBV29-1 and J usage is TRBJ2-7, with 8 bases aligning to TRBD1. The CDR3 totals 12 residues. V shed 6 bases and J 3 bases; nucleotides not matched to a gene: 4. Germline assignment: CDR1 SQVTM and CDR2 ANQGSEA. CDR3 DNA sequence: TGCAGCGTCCCCGGACAGGGCTACGAGCAGTACTTC. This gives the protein CSVPGQGYEQYF.

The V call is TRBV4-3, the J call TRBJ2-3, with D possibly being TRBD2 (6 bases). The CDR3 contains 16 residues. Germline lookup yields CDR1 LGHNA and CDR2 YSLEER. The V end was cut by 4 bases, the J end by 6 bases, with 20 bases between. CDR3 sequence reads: CASSPGASLRGDTQYF. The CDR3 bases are TGCGCCAGCAGCCCTGGTGCTAGCCTACGGGGGGATACGCAGTATTTT.

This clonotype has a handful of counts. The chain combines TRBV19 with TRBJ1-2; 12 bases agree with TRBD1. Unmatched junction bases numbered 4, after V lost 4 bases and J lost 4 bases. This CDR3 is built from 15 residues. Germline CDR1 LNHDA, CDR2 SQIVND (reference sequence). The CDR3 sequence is CASSRGTGGVYGYTF. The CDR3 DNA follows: TGTGCCAGTAGTAGAGGGACAGGGGGCGTCTATGGCTACACCTTC. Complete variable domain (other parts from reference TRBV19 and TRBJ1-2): DGGITQSPKYLFRKEGQNVTLSCEQNLNHDAMYWYRQDPGQGLRLIYYSQIVNDFQKGDIAEGYSVSREKKESFPLTVTSAQKNPTAFYLCASSRGTGGVYGYTFGSGTRLTVV.

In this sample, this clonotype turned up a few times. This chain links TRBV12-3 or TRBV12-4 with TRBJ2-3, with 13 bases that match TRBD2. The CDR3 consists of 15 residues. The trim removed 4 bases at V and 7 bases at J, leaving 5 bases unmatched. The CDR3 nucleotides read TGTGCCAGCAGTTCCTGGGGACTAGCGGGGTATACGCAGTATTTT. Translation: CASSSWGLAGYTQYF.

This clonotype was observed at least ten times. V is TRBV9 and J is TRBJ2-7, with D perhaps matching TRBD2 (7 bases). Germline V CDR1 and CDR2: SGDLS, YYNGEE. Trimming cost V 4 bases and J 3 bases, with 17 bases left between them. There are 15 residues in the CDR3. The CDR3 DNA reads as TGTGCCAGCAGCCCAACAGGGTCGGGGGGCTACGAGCAGTACTTC. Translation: CASSPTGSGGYEQYF.

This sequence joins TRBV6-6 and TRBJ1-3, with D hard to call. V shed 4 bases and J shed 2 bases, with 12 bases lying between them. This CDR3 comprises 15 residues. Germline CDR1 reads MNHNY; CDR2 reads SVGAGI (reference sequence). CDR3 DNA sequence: TGTGCCAGCAGTTTACATGGGCCCACTGGAAACACCATATATTTT. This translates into CASSLHGPTGNTIYF.

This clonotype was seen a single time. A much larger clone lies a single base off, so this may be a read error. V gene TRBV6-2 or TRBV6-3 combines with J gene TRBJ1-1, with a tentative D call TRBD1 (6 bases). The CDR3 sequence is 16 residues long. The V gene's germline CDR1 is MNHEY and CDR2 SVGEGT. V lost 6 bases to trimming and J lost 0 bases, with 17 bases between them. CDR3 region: CASSPRQDHLNTEAFF. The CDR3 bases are TGTGCCAGCAGCCCTCGACAGGACCATTTGAACACTGAAGCTTTCTTT.

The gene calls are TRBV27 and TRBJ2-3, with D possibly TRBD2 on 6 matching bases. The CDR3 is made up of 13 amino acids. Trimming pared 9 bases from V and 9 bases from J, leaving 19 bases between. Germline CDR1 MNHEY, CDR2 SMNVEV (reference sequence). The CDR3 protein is CASRGQGGQTQYF. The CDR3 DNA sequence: TGTGCCAGTAGAGGGCAGGGAGGTCAAACGCAGTATTTT.